One sample yielded the 24 T cell receptor beta chains listed below, sequenced in a study of T cell responses to AZD1222 COVID-19 vaccine. TCRdb's copy holds only in-frame clones and misses some; the assay was immunoSEQ multiplex PCR. Here the sample spans about 140,000 clones, 90% being singletons. The sample consisted of peripheral blood, taken on day 0 of AZD1222 vaccination. Receptors were obtained from an adult in good health.

The genes are TRBV7-3 and TRBJ1-1; tentatively, D is TRBD1 (6 bases). Germline values: CDR1 SGHTA, CDR2 FQGTGA. The CDR3 has 15 amino acids. V lost 1 base and J lost 6, with 15 bases in between. CDR3 DNA sequence: TGTGCCAGCAGCTTAATGGGGGGCGGAGGTCCTGAAGCTTTCTTT. This sequence encodes CASSLMGGGGPEAFF.

The chain links TRBV7-2 to TRBJ1-2, with 8 bases identical to TRBD1. Trimming removed 5 bases from V and 5 bases from J; junction bases left unmatched: 7. The V gene's germline CDR1 is SGHTA and CDR2 FQGNSA. CDR3 size: 14 residues. The chain's CDR3 is CASSPGQGGYGYTF. The CDR3 DNA is TGTGCCAGCAGCCCAGGACAGGGCGGTTATGGCTACACCTTC.

The V and J genes are TRBV27 and TRBJ2-1; 10 bases line up with TRBD2. V dropped 2 bases and J dropped 5; count of bases not matched to a gene: 6. Germline values: CDR1 MNHEY, CDR2 SMNVEV (reference sequence). This CDR3 has 16 residues. The CDR3 here is CASSLLTSGWDNEQFF. CDR3 nucleotides: TGTGCCAGCAGTTTACTGACTAGCGGGTGGGACAATGAGCAGTTCTTC.

V gene TRBV9 combines with J gene TRBJ2-7; 10 positions agree with TRBD2. The CDR3 covers 14 residues. With V trimmed by 7 bases and J by 0 bases, 4 bases remained unmatched. Germline V CDR1 and CDR2: SGDLS, YYNGEE. CDR3 DNA: TGTGCCAGCGGTACTAGCGGGAACTCCTACGAGCAGTACTTC. It codes for CASGTSGNSYEQYF.

This chain links TRBV3-1 (or the pseudogene TRBV3-2) with TRBJ2-5; the match to TRBD2 covers 11 bases. J lost 3 bases, V lost 2 bases, and 2 bases had no gene match. The germline V gene encodes CDR1 LGHDT and CDR2 YNNKEL (reference sequence). The length of the CDR3 is 15 residues. The CDR3 DNA reads as TGTGCCAGCAGCCAAACTAGCGGGAGCAAAGAGACCCAGTACTTC. Protein product: CASSQTSGSKETQYF.

The chain uses TRBV7-6 and TRBJ2-2; D unclear. V was cut by 2 bases and J by 4 bases, with 17 bases left in between. The CDR3 totals 17 residues. Germline lookup yields CDR1 SGHVS and CDR2 FNYEAQ. The CDR3 sequence: CASSLSVAAVGTGELFF. In nucleotides, the CDR3 is TGTGCCAGCAGCTTATCAGTCGCGGCAGTTGGCACCGGGGAGCTGTTTTTT.

This chain links TRBV3-1 (or the pseudogene TRBV3-2) with TRBJ2-1; TRBD2 aligns across 11 bases. The CDR3 is made up of 15 amino acids. Germline lookup yields CDR1 LGHDT and CDR2 YNNKEL (reference sequence). V lost 1 base to trimming and J lost 5 bases; unmatched junction nucleotides: 1. CDR3 sequence reads: CASSQGLAGNNEQFF. The DNA for the CDR3 is TGTGCCAGCAGCCAAGGACTAGCGGGAAACAATGAGCAGTTCTTC.

The chain combines TRBV30 with TRBJ1-5, with D tentatively TRBD1 (6 bases). Germline V CDR1 and CDR2: GTSNPN, SVGIG (reference sequence). Trimming took off 1 base at V and 5 bases at J, with 12 bases between the two ends. The length of the CDR3 is 14 residues. CDR3: CAWSADRSDQPQHF. DNA of the CDR3: TGTGCCTGGAGTGCAGACAGGAGCGATCAGCCCCAGCATTTT.

The chain links TRBV10-3 to TRBJ2-2; 7 bases agree with TRBD1. CDR3 size: 13 residues. J lost 6 bases, V lost 6 bases, and 4 bases had no gene match. Per the germline V gene, CDR1 is ENHRY and CDR2 is SYGVKD. CDR3 nucleotide sequence: TGTGCCATCAGCAACAGGGGCGCCGGGGAGCTGTTTTTT. Translating gives CAISNRGAGELFF.

V gene TRBV4-3 combines with J gene TRBJ1-1; a possible D gene is TRBD1 (5 bases). Deletions cut 4 bases from V and 0 bases from J, with 12 bases between. This CDR3 has 15 residues. Looked up from germline, CDR1 is LGHNA and CDR2 is YSLEER. CDR3 bases: TGCGCCAGCAGCCCCCCAGGGAGAATGAACACTGAAGCTTTCTTT. Protein sequence: CASSPPGRMNTEAFF.

The chain recombines TRBV5-6 with TRBJ1-2; D gene ambiguous. CDR1 is SGHDT and CDR2 is YYEEEE in the germline V gene. V dropped 3 bases and J dropped 8 bases, with 14 bases sitting between them. The CDR3 sequence is 13 residues long. The CDR3 region has the DNA TGTGCCAGCAGCTCCCGAGCCTCGGAAGGCTACACCTTC. Its protein product is CASSSRASEGYTF.

V gene TRBV7-2 combines with J gene TRBJ2-7; D not resolved. The germline gives CDR1 SGHTA, CDR2 FQGNSA. This CDR3 is 15 amino acids long. V was pared by 6 bases and J by 0 bases, with 15 bases between. The CDR3 loop reads CASSSMGRSSYEQYF. CDR3 DNA: TGTGCCAGCAGTTCAATGGGCAGGAGCTCCTACGAGCAGTACTTC.

A single count supports this clone. The chain carries TRBV28 and TRBJ1-2; the D is unclear. Trimming stripped 7 bases from V and 8 bases from J, with 17 bases between. The CDR3 sequence is 13 residues long. CDR1 and CDR2 (germline): MDHEN, SYDVKM. CDR3 DNA sequence: TGTGCCAGCACCGTGGCTCCTGGGATCGGCTACACCTTC. Its protein product is CASTVAPGIGYTF.

This clone was counted between two and nine times. The chain combines TRBV5-5 with TRBJ1-2, with D uncertain. This CDR3 is built from 17 residues. Germline V gives CDR1 SGHKS, CDR2 YYEKEE (reference sequence). The V and J ends lost 3 bases and 4 bases respectively, with 22 bases between them. CDR3 residues: CASSYTFDGGGSYGYTF. The CDR3 bases are TGTGCCAGCAGCTACACTTTTGATGGCGGCGGGAGCTATGGCTACACCTTC.

This rearrangement joins TRBV3-1 (or the pseudogene TRBV3-2) to TRBJ2-3; no reliable D call. V was pared by 0 bases and J by 1 base, with 5 bases between. Germline CDR1 and CDR2: LGHDT and YNNKEL (reference sequence). The CDR3 has 14 residues. The CDR3 loop is CASSQDVGTDTQYF. CDR3 coding DNA: TGTGCCAGCAGCCAAGATGTGGGCACAGATACGCAGTATTTT.

The chain has TRBV5-5 and TRBJ1-4; 7 bases match TRBD1. Trimming cost V 5 bases and J 3 bases; bases outside gene matches: 7. The CDR3 is 15 residues long. Germline-derived CDR1 and CDR2 are SGHKS and YYEKEE (reference sequence). The DNA for the CDR3 is TGTGCCAGCAGGTCCCGGGACAGTCCTAATGAAAAACTGTTTTTT. Protein product: CASRSRDSPNEKLFF.

The chain has TRBV30 and TRBJ2-7; D not resolved. Germline lookup yields CDR1 GTSNPN and CDR2 SVGIG (reference sequence). Trimming removed 3 bases from V and 1 base from J, with 16 bases in between. This CDR3 spans 15 amino acids. The CDR3 DNA is TGTGCCTGGAGGGTCACATGGGGAATTTCCTACGAGCAGTACTTC. This translates into CAWRVTWGISYEQYF.

CDR3 sequence reads: CASSDGRGNPHHGEQFF. DNA for the CDR3: TGTGCCAGCAGTGACGGCAGGGGTAACCCACACCACGGGGAGCAGTTCTTC. The V gene is TRBV6-4, the J gene TRBJ2-1, with D perhaps TRBD1 (6 bases). Germline V CDR1 and CDR2: MRHNA, SNTAGT. The CDR3 is 17 amino acids. V shed 2 bases and J shed 10 bases, with 24 bases lying between them.

The chain joins TRBV13 to TRBJ2-7; possible D gene TRBD1, 6 bases. With 0 bases removed from V and 2 bases from J, the gap between germline ends came to 11 bases. The length of the CDR3 is 15 residues. The germline V gene has CDR1 PRHDT and CDR2 FYEKMQ (reference sequence). CDR3 amino acids: CASSLGPGQTYEQYF. The CDR3 DNA reads as TGTGCCAGCAGCTTAGGTCCGGGACAAACCTACGAGCAGTACTTC.

In this sample, this clone turned up a few times. V usage is TRBV27 and J usage is TRBJ1-1; weak D call: TRBD1 (6 bases). V was pared by 4 bases and J by 1 base, with 10 bases between. CDR3 size: 14 residues. CDR1 and CDR2 (germline): MNHEY, SMNVEV (reference sequence). The CDR3 bases are TGTGCCAGCAGTTCACTACAGGGGAACACTGAAGCTTTCTTT. Translation gives CASSSLQGNTEAFF.

The rearrangement links TRBV6-5 to TRBJ1-5; D is uncertain. Germline CDR1 is MNHEY and CDR2 is SVGAGI. The CDR3 contains 13 residues. V was cut by 7 bases and J by 7 bases, with 14 bases left in between. The CDR3 DNA is TGTGCCAGCACCAAATCTGCGGGGCAGCCCCAGCATTTT. It codes for CASTKSAGQPQHF.

V usage is TRBV3-1 (or the pseudogene TRBV3-2) and J usage is TRBJ2-1, with D perhaps TRBD2 (5 bases). Germline-derived CDR1 and CDR2 are LGHDT and YNNKEL (reference sequence). Trimming removed 0 bases from V and 7 bases from J, with 13 bases in between. The CDR3 covers 15 residues. CDR3 sequence: CASSQDKKRLNEQFF. CDR3 coding DNA: TGTGCCAGCAGCCAAGATAAAAAGCGGTTGAATGAGCAGTTCTTC.

The rearrangement uses TRBV9 and TRBJ2-3; D remains unclear. Germline CDR1 and CDR2: SGDLS and YYNGEE. The CDR3 has 13 residues. Trimming shortened V by 1 base and J by 2 bases, and 5 bases separated the two germline ends. The CDR3 DNA follows: TGTGCCAGCAGCGTACCCCCCACAGATACGCAGTATTTT. It is translated as CASSVPPTDTQYF. The entire variable domain, with the rest obtained from reference TRBV9 and TRBJ2-3, is as follows: DSGVTQTPKHLITATGQRVTLRCSPRSGDLSVYWYQQSLDQGLQFLIQYYNGEERAKGNILERFSAQQFPDLHSELNLSSLELGDSALYFCASSVPPTDTQYFGPGTRLTVL.

This chain uses TRBV2 with TRBJ2-7, with TRBD1 as a possible D gene (5 bases). The germline V and J ends were trimmed by 10 bases and 2 bases, with 9 bases remaining between them. The V gene's germline CDR1 is SNHLY and CDR2 FYNNEI. This CDR3 has 11 residues. CDR3 protein: CAMTVTYEQYF. The CDR3 DNA reads TGTGCCATGACAGTTACCTACGAGCAGTACTTC.